The clone carrying this T cell receptor beta chain was observed at least ten times. Its antigen is undetermined. This entry is derived from a study of identical twins. Whole-study results and caveats: The study drew conclusions from cross-sectional statistical analysis, not from following the same donors. Out-of-frame alpha sequences common to twins exhibited an excess of low generation probability.

The CDR3 has 14 residues. J lost 7 bases, V lost 6 bases, and 10 bases had no gene match. Germline CDR1 reads LGHNT; CDR2 reads FRNRAP. From the 5' RACE reads, TCRdb called clonotypes with MiXCR, one entry per CDR3 protein. The sample lists 200,000 to 300,000 distinct CDR3 sequences; over 9.5% were seen once. V gene TRBV12-5 combines with J gene TRBJ2-5; 8 positions match TRBD1. The sequence was obtained from a man aged 50 to 60 in good health. The sequenced material came from memory T cells sorted from blood. In DNA form, the CDR3 reads TGTGCTAGTGGACTGGGACCCACAGGGGGGACCCAGTACTTC. The encoded protein is CASGLGPTGGTQYF.